The rows below give T cell receptor beta chains drawn from one sample of a study of shared clonotypes between healthy human individuals. The data were produced by immunoSEQ multiplex PCR, yet TCRdb's version contains in-frame clones alone and is incomplete. The sample yields about 470,000 clones, 75% to 85% seen once. Specimen: PBMCs. These receptors were taken from a woman in her 40s in good health. Some clones in this sample may be carry-over from other donors' samples. Each CDR3 is given without its conserved first and last residue.

J gene: TRBJ2-1
V gene: TRBV7-9
CDR3 length: 9
CDR3 protein: ASGRNNEQF

J gene: TRBJ1-2
V gene: TRBV6-4
CDR3 length: 13
CDR3 protein: ASSDSGSPNYGYT

J gene: TRBJ2-1
V gene: TRBV6-5
CDR3 length: 13
CDR3 protein: ASSPRGQYSNEQF

J gene: TRBJ1-1
V gene: TRBV2
CDR3 length: 10
CDR3 protein: ASGPGAGEAF

J gene: TRBJ2-1
V gene: TRBV7-2
CDR3 length: 13
CDR3 protein: ASSFDRANYNEQF

J gene: TRBJ1-3
V gene: TRBV27
CDR3 length: 12
CDR3 protein: ASMPGFSGNTIY

J gene: TRBJ2-2
V gene: TRBV7-7
CDR3 length: 13
CDR3 protein: ASSLGGANTGELF

J gene: TRBJ2-7
V gene: TRBV18
CDR3 length: 10
CDR3 protein: ASSPGSHEQY

J gene: TRBJ2-7
V gene: TRBV29-1
CDR3 length: 11
CDR3 protein: SVSGDFSYEQY

J gene: TRBJ2-7
V gene: TRBV7-6
CDR3 length: 11
CDR3 protein: ASSLETQGEQY

J gene: TRBJ1-5
V gene: TRBV19
CDR3 length: 10
CDR3 protein: ASDTGYQPQH

J gene: TRBJ1-2
V gene: TRBV28
CDR3 length: 10
CDR3 protein: ASSWGRYGYT

J gene: TRBJ1-2
V gene: TRBV7-8
CDR3 length: 12
CDR3 protein: ASSQGWTIYGYT

J gene: TRBJ2-4
V gene: TRBV28
CDR3 length: 11
CDR3 protein: ASSLGSPNIQY

J gene: TRBJ2-2
V gene: TRBV16
CDR3 length: 14
CDR3 protein: ASSRVDRVNTGELF

J gene: TRBJ2-2
V gene: TRBV27
CDR3 length: 14
CDR3 protein: ASSLSGRPGTGELF

J gene: TRBJ1-4
V gene: TRBV28
CDR3 length: 14
CDR3 protein: ASSLLRGARGEKLF

J gene: TRBJ1-4
V gene: TRBV28
CDR3 length: 14
CDR3 protein: ASSRTGTITYEKLF

J gene: TRBJ2-3
V gene: TRBV11-2
CDR3 length: 13
CDR3 protein: ASSLLRGTTDTQY

J gene: TRBJ1-1
V gene: TRBV19
CDR3 length: 12
CDR3 protein: ASSITIMNTEAF

J gene: TRBJ2-6
V gene: TRBV7-9
CDR3 length: 15
CDR3 protein: ASSPKGGWSGANVLT

J gene: TRBJ2-7
V gene: TRBV4-2
CDR3 length: 12
CDR3 protein: ASSQVGTDYEQY

J gene: TRBJ1-2
V gene: TRBV6-1
CDR3 length: 11
CDR3 protein: ASNLDRYYGYT

J gene: TRBJ2-6
V gene: TRBV19
CDR3 length: 14
CDR3 protein: ASSIWLTPGANVLT

J gene: TRBJ2-5
V gene: TRBV19
CDR3 length: 14
CDR3 protein: ASTLTGAERQETQY

J gene: TRBJ2-3
V gene: TRBV5-1
CDR3 length: 10
CDR3 protein: ASSRAGDTQY

J gene: TRBJ2-4
V gene: TRBV7-2
CDR3 length: 12
CDR3 protein: ASSPTGWLGIQY

J gene: TRBJ1-4
V gene: TRBV11-2
CDR3 length: 11
CDR3 protein: ASSLNSNEKLF

J gene: TRBJ1-1
V gene: TRBV7-9
CDR3 length: 12
CDR3 protein: ASSRELMNTEAF

J gene: TRBJ2-7
V gene: TRBV28
CDR3 length: 12
CDR3 protein: ASRRTGSNYEQY

J gene: TRBJ2-2
V gene: TRBV11-2
CDR3 length: 15
CDR3 protein: ASSLVSSGRAGGELF

J gene: TRBJ2-3
V gene: TRBV6-6
CDR3 length: 14
CDR3 protein: ASSLGTSAYTDTQY

J gene: TRBJ1-2
V gene: TRBV15
CDR3 length: 10
CDR3 protein: ATSRDSSGYT

J gene: TRBJ1-1
V gene: TRBV2
CDR3 length: 11
CDR3 protein: AKSRGLNTEAF

J gene: TRBJ1-1
V gene: TRBV5-1
CDR3 length: 14
CDR3 protein: ASRLEGIRGDTEAF

J gene: TRBJ2-5
V gene: TRBV5-1
CDR3 length: 12
CDR3 protein: ASSLDRAQETQY

J gene: TRBJ2-5
V gene: TRBV5-4
CDR3 length: 12
CDR3 protein: ASRHQDSQETQY

J gene: TRBJ2-5
V gene: TRBV19
CDR3 length: 11
CDR3 protein: ASSIATSETQY

J gene: TRBJ1-1
V gene: TRBV7-3
CDR3 length: 11
CDR3 protein: ASSLSEDTEAF

J gene: TRBJ1-2
V gene: TRBV19
CDR3 length: 11
CDR3 protein: ASSTGTDYGYT

J gene: TRBJ2-2
V gene: TRBV11-2
CDR3 length: 14
CDR3 protein: ASSLVSGSNTGELF

J gene: TRBJ1-5
V gene: TRBV6-1
CDR3 length: 11
CDR3 protein: ARHTGGRQPQH

J gene: TRBJ1-2
V gene: TRBV5-4
CDR3 length: 12
CDR3 protein: ASSPRGDNYGYT

J gene: TRBJ1-1
V gene: TRBV27
CDR3 length: 12
CDR3 protein: ASGRTGLSTEAF

J gene: TRBJ2-4
V gene: TRBV28
CDR3 length: 11
CDR3 protein: ASSLAARNIQY

J gene: TRBJ2-5
V gene: TRBV14
CDR3 length: 14
CDR3 protein: ASSRTSGSREETQY

J gene: TRBJ1-3
V gene: TRBV4-1
CDR3 length: 13
CDR3 protein: ASSQEGTAGNTIY

J gene: TRBJ1-2
V gene: TRBV7-8
CDR3 length: 14
CDR3 protein: ASSQDRTGIHHGYT

J gene: TRBJ2-1
V gene: TRBV2
CDR3 length: 11
CDR3 protein: ASRETQRNEQF

J gene: TRBJ1-1
V gene: TRBV23-1
CDR3 length: 12
CDR3 protein: ASSQRGDGTEAF

J gene: TRBJ2-5
V gene: TRBV7-3
CDR3 length: 14
CDR3 protein: ASSLSASGGQETQY

J gene: TRBJ2-5
V gene: TRBV5-1
CDR3 length: 13
CDR3 protein: ASSLVAGVEETQY

J gene: TRBJ2-1
V gene: TRBV27
CDR3 length: 13
CDR3 protein: ASSSLSGGYNEQF

J gene: TRBJ1-6
V gene: TRBV9
CDR3 length: 12
CDR3 protein: ASSAQLDNSPLH

J gene: TRBJ2-2
V gene: TRBV7-6
CDR3 length: 14
CDR3 protein: ASSLTPGGNTGELF

J gene: TRBJ1-1
V gene: TRBV29-1
CDR3 length: 12
CDR3 protein: SVRAGGRFTEAF

J gene: TRBJ2-2
V gene: TRBV2
CDR3 length: 13
CDR3 protein: ASSASGTRAGELF

J gene: TRBJ2-2
V gene: TRBV11-2
CDR3 length: 13
CDR3 protein: ASSKDRSNTGELF

J gene: TRBJ2-1
V gene: TRBV19
CDR3 length: 12
CDR3 protein: ASSASSGRPQQF